The 17 T cell receptor beta chains below come from one sample, sequenced in a study of blood T cell repertoires in COVID-19. The data were produced by immunoSEQ multiplex PCR, yet TCRdb's version contains in-frame clones alone and is incomplete. The sample gives roughly 260,000 clones, more than 90% of which show up once; 2.6% is in the top ten. Sequences were obtained from peripheral blood. The source of these receptors is a person aged 18 to 30 with COVID-19, enrolled during active disease.

The V gene is TRBV4-1, the J gene TRBJ1-2; maybe TRBD1 (5 bases). This CDR3 region has 16 residues. In germline, CDR1 is MGHRA, CDR2 YSYEKL. Trimming pared 2 bases from V and 0 bases from J, leaving 13 bases between. CDR3 region: CASSQWGGASNYGYTF. The CDR3 region has the DNA TGCGCCAGCAGCCAATGGGGGGGAGCTTCTAACTATGGCTACACCTTC.

This chain uses TRBV2 with TRBJ1-2, with 7 bases fitting TRBD1. The V gene end was trimmed by 6 bases and the J gene end by 0 bases; junction bases not matched to a gene: 13. In germline, CDR1 is SNHLY, CDR2 FYNNEI. The CDR3 contains 17 residues. The CDR3 sequence is CASSADRDSYSNYGYTF. The CDR3 DNA reads as TGTGCCAGCAGCGCGGACCGGGACAGCTATTCTAACTATGGCTACACCTTC. The full variable domain, its missing parts supplied by reference TRBV2 and TRBJ1-2, is EPEVTQTPSHQVTQMGQEVILRCVPISNHLYFYWYRQILGQKVEFLVSFYNNEISEKSEIFDDQFSVERPDGSNFTLKIRSTKLEDSAMYFCASSADRDSYSNYGYTFGSGTRLTVV.

The rearrangement links TRBV19 to TRBJ1-1; no clear D. V was trimmed by 5 bases and J by 2 bases, leaving 21 bases between them. CDR3 size: 17 residues. Germline CDR1 and CDR2: LNHDA and SQIVND (reference sequence). DNA of the CDR3: TGTGCCAGTAGTCCAACCGGTGGTGGGCAGCTAAACACTGAAGCTTTCTTT. Translated, it gives CASSPTGGGQLNTEAFF.

The chain recombines TRBV27 with TRBJ2-5; tentatively, D is TRBD2 (7 bases). Looked up from germline, CDR1 is MNHEY and CDR2 is SMNVEV (reference sequence). Trimming stripped 6 bases from V and 5 bases from J, with 16 bases between. This CDR3 has 14 residues. CDR3 protein: CASSRRGAGETQYF. For the CDR3, the DNA is TGTGCCAGCAGCCGACGGGGGGCGGGGGAGACCCAGTACTTC.

This clone was recorded once. The rearrangement uses TRBV3-1 (or the pseudogene TRBV3-2) and TRBJ2-1; 7 nucleotides line up with TRBD2. The CDR3 contains 14 residues. From germline, CDR1 is LGHDT and CDR2 YNNKEL (reference sequence). After removal of 0 bases from V and 7 bases from J, the junction contained 3 bases not matched to a gene. Here the CDR3 reads CASSQDFGGNEQFF. Written as DNA, the CDR3 is TGTGCCAGCAGCCAAGATTTCGGGGGGAATGAGCAGTTCTTC.

V is TRBV2 and J is TRBJ1-1; no reliable D call. The CDR3 runs to 14 residues. The V end was cut by 6 bases, the J end by 4 bases, with 15 bases between. In germline, CDR1 is SNHLY, CDR2 FYNNEI. This CDR3 reads CASRDSLPSTEAFF. As DNA, the CDR3 is TGTGCCAGCAGAGACTCCTTGCCGAGCACTGAAGCTTTCTTT.

This clone has just a few counts. This chain connects TRBV27 to TRBJ1-1; TRBD1 matches 7 bases. The germline V gene has CDR1 MNHEY and CDR2 SMNVEV (reference sequence). With 2 bases clipped from V and 5 bases from J, the junction kept 8 bases outside the gene matches. This CDR3 has 15 residues. This chain's CDR3 is CASSLATGAKTEAFF. In nucleotides, the CDR3 is TGTGCCAGCAGTTTAGCTACAGGGGCGAAAACTGAAGCTTTCTTT.

The V gene is TRBV4-2, the J gene TRBJ2-6; no clear D gene. This CDR3 is 15 amino acids long. Germline-derived CDR1 and CDR2 are LGHNA and YNFKEQ. The V end was cut by 0 bases, the J end by 0 bases, with 3 bases between. The CDR3 DNA reads as TGTGCCAGCAGCCAAGACAACTCTGGGGCCAACGTCCTGACTTTC. It translates to CASSQDNSGANVLTF.

The CDR3 here is CASSQEGLAANNEQFF. CDR3 in DNA: TGCGCCAGCAGCCAAGAGGGACTAGCGGCGAACAATGAGCAGTTCTTC. The V and J genes are TRBV4-3 and TRBJ2-1; 11 bases fit TRBD2. There are 16 residues in the CDR3. V lost 0 bases and J lost 5; bases outside the gene matches: 3. CDR1 LGHNA and CDR2 YSLEER come from the germline V gene.

This clone has just a few counts. The genes are TRBV18 and TRBJ2-1; D is uncertain. The CDR3 is 15 amino acids. The V end was cut by 2 bases, the J end by 0 bases, with 8 bases between. Germline CDR1 KGHSH, CDR2 LQKENI. The CDR3 sequence is CASSPGRFSYNEQFF. DNA for the CDR3: TGTGCCAGCTCACCAGGGCGATTCTCCTACAATGAGCAGTTCTTC.

This clone was recorded once. This chain links TRBV4-1 with TRBJ1-5, with D maybe TRBD1 (5 bases). This CDR3 has 15 amino acids. Germline V lookup: CDR1 MGHRA, CDR2 YSYEKL. Trimming took 4 bases from V and 5 from J, leaving 15 bases between them. CDR3 loop: CASSLGPLSDQPQHF. In nucleotides, the CDR3 is TGCGCCAGCAGCCTGGGGCCCCTATCCGATCAGCCCCAGCATTTT.

The table lists this clone with a count of one. The gene calls are TRBV7-9 and TRBJ2-3; TRBD2 matches 8 bases. Germline CDR1 SEHNR, CDR2 FQNEAQ (reference sequence). Trimming removed 1 base from V and 8 bases from J; junction bases left unmatched: 14. This CDR3 has 17 amino acids. CDR3 nucleotide sequence: TGTGCCAGCAGCTTAGAGAGGGGGGGACTAGGAGGCGGTACGCAGTATTTT. It encodes CASSLERGGLGGGTQYF.

This clone was observed a single time. As DNA, the CDR3 is TGTGCCAGCAGCGTCCCGAAGGAGGGAGGGAACACAGATACGCAGTATTTT. This encodes CASSVPKEGGNTDTQYF. This chain uses TRBV9 with TRBJ2-3, with 7 bases fitting TRBD2. J lost 2 bases, V lost 2 bases, and 11 bases had no gene match. CDR3 length equals 17 residues. The V gene's germline CDR1 is SGDLS and CDR2 YYNGEE.

This chain links TRBV15 with TRBJ2-5, with D hard to call. CDR1 and CDR2 (germline): LNHNV, YYDKDF (reference sequence). The CDR3 spans 14 residues. Trimming took off 0 bases at V and 5 bases at J, with 10 bases between the two ends. The CDR3 sequence: CATSRDRSEETQYF. In nucleotides, the CDR3 is TGTGCCACCAGCAGAGATCGGTCGGAGGAGACCCAGTACTTC.

The V call is TRBV4-1, the J call TRBJ1-1; D uncertain. The germline CDR1 and CDR2 sequences are MGHRA and YSYEKL. V was shortened by 4 bases and J by 1 base, with 7 bases between the two germline ends. The CDR3 extends over 13 amino acids. CDR3 coding DNA: TGCGCCAGCAGCCGAACAGAGAACACTGAAGCTTTCTTT. Translation gives CASSRTENTEAFF.

The rearrangement uses TRBV5-1 and TRBJ2-7, with D perhaps matching TRBD2 (6 bases). The germline V and J ends were trimmed by 1 base and 6 bases, with 17 bases remaining between them. This CDR3 comprises 15 residues. The V gene's germline CDR1 is SGHRS and CDR2 YFSETQ. In DNA form, the CDR3 reads TGCGCCAGCAGCTTGTACGGGACTCGCCGGGGCGAGCAGTACTTC. Translation gives CASSLYGTRRGEQYF.

The chain recombines TRBV12-3 or TRBV12-4 with TRBJ2-5; D gene ambiguous. V dropped 5 bases and J dropped 5 bases, with 12 bases sitting between them. The CDR3 has 13 residues. The CDR3 region is CASSQARRETQYF. The CDR3 coding sequence is TGTGCCAGCAGTCAAGCAAGGCGGGAGACCCAGTACTTC.